The T cell receptor beta chain under discussion was sequenced for a study of T cell responses to AZD1222 COVID-19 vaccine (dated by TCRdb to 2020 to 2022). Background for the entire study: AZD1222 recipients whose second dose came at about 4 weeks and those whose second dose came at about 12 weeks were combined into one group, since spike-specific TCR depth and breadth did not differ between the two schedules. A total of 240 or so trial participants underwent TCR sequencing, of whom roughly 210 had received two doses of AZD1222 and roughly 26 had received two doses of the MenACWY control vaccine. Trial participants were enrolled into age subgroups of 18-55, 56-69 and 70-plus years, which contained 148, 28 and 57 TCR-sequenced participants, respectively.

The CDR3 regions of human TCRbeta chains were subjected to immunosequencing. In the original analysis: TCRs in the repertoires were compared against a reference library of SARS-CoV-2-specific TCRs that had been generated with the MIRA antigen-specificity platform. Breadth was defined as the fraction of unique TCRs that were SARS-CoV-2-associated, and depth was defined as the fraction of total T cells that were SARS-CoV-2-associated. Using the MIRA data, every spike-specific TCR was mapped to the spike region that the TCR reacted to and assigned to either a CD4 or a CD8 class. Log10-transformed breadth and depth values were compared by one-way ANOVA with Sidak's multiple comparisons tests. This immuneACCESS table, as held by TCRdb, lists in-frame sequences with V and J called but not all clones. Of the missing ones, under half trace to an unresolved V gene in checked studies; the others have no known cause. Clone size and the V and J calls come from that table; the DNA yielded D and trimming. This sample gives 150,000 to 200,000 clones in total; roughly 90% of them show up just once. The ten largest clones represent around 5.9% of the sample.

Sequences SGHRS (CDR1) and YFSETQ (CDR2) are obtained from the germline V gene. V is cut by 4 bases and J by 0 bases, and the space between the germline ends is 13 bases. The CDR3 goes from the cysteine to the phenylalanine over 15 residues. Only the CDR3 DNA stays, 45 bases, in frame from base 1. This clone was seen a handful of times. The antigen this receptor binds is unknown. It has no much larger one-base neighbor in the sample; base qualities were not kept. Study-wide findings and limitations: Conclusions about previously exposed vaccinees are limited because only five to seven AZD1222 recipients were SARS-CoV-2 seropositive at baseline. The 56-69-year group was small, and its depth increase did not reach significance, likely because of low power. Reportedly, close to half of the unique spike-specific TCRs recognized epitopes lying outside the regions that are mutated in the B.1.351 and B.1.1.7 variants. No day 14 peak-response samples were available, so repertoires were characterized only after the peak T cell response. A significant rise in spike-specific TCR breadth and depth was observed after two AZD1222 doses relative to day 0 and relative to MenACWY recipients. Participants were mostly white British and included more females than males, and it was suggested by the authors that clonal diversity may have been underestimated. CD4 TCRs associated with the vaccine covered the entire spike protein, and the dominant responses were in regions 160-218 and 743-854.

The time point label, read with the paper, signifies: baseline before first vaccination. Vaccinee samples were obtained from the UK trials COV001 and COV002, which included a single-blind randomized controlled phase 2/3 trial of AZD1222 (ChAdOx1 nCoV-19) in healthy adults. Trial participant PBMC samples were collected at day 0 and day 28 after the second dose for TCRbeta chain sequencing. The sequencing here drew on peripheral blood, taken on day 0 of AZD1222 vaccination. The clonotype was recovered from an adult in good health. The chain uses TRBV5-1 and TRBJ1-1; the D segment could be TRBD1, given 6 matching bases. The CDR3: CASSPVTGMNTEAFF. The nucleotide sequence reads TGCGCCAGCAGCCCGGTAACAGGGATGAACACTGAAGCTTTCTTT.